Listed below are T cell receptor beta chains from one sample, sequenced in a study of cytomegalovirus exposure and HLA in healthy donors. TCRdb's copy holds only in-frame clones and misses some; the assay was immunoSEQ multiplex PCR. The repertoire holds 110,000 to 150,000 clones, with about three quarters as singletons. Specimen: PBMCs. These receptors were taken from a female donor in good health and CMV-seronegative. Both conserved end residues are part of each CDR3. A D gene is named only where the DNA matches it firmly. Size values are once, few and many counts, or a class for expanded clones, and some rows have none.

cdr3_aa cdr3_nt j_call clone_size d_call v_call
CATRQGANTGELFF TGTGCCACCCGACAGGGGGCGAACACCGGGGAGCTGTTTTTT TRBJ2-2 few TRBD1 TRBV19
CASSPNISLAGGPTYEQYF TGTGCCAGCTCACCAAATATCAGCCTAGCGGGAGGGCCAACCTACGAGCAGTACTTC TRBJ2-7 - TRBD2 TRBV18
CASRDQGVYYEQYF TGTGCCAGCAGAGACCAGGGGGTTTACTACGAGCAGTACTTC TRBJ2-7 - TRBD1 TRBV6-1
CASSLAGLAGTLGYKNIQYF TGTGCCAGCAGCTTAGCGGGACTAGCGGGGACCCTCGGGTACAAAAACATTCAGTACTTC TRBJ2-4 - TRBD2 TRBV7-2
CASSSTGTNAGNTIYF TGTGCCAGCAGCTCGACAGGGACGAATGCAGGAAACACCATATATTTT TRBJ1-3 - TRBD1 TRBV5-8
CASSLGQHTGELFF TGTGCCAGCAGCCTGGGACAACACACCGGGGAGCTGTTTTTT TRBJ2-2 - - TRBV7-3
CASSLSGLELFF TGTGCCAGCAGTTTATCCGGTCTCGAGCTGTTTTTT TRBJ2-2 - - TRBV28
CASSPRQGWAYGYTF TGCGCCAGCAGCCCCAGACAGGGGTGGGCCTATGGCTACACCTTC TRBJ1-2 - TRBD1 TRBV5-1
CASSLDRSGGLGEQYF TGTGCCAGCAGCTTAGATCGTAGCGGGGGCCTCGGCGAGCAGTACTTC TRBJ2-7 - TRBD2 TRBV7-2
CAWRHPGGGGQPQHF TGTGCCTGGAGACATCCGGGAGGGGGCGGTCAGCCCCAGCATTTT TRBJ1-5 - TRBD1 TRBV30
CASSDSRNADTEAFF TGCGCCAGCAGCGATAGTCGAAATGCGGACACTGAAGCTTTCTTT TRBJ1-1 - - TRBV5-1
CASSPRQGANEQFF TGCGCCAGCAGCCCCCGACAGGGGGCGAATGAGCAGTTCTTC TRBJ2-1 - TRBD1 TRBV5-1
CAWSPGQSYEQYF TGTGCCTGGAGTCCGGGACAGAGCTACGAGCAGTACTTC TRBJ2-7 - TRBD1 TRBV30
CASSLTGAPNTEAFF TGTGCCAGCAGCCTAACAGGGGCGCCGAACACTGAAGCTTTCTTT TRBJ1-1 - TRBD1 TRBV7-2
CASSHPSGGAINEQFF TGCGCCAGCAGCCACCCCAGCGGGGGGGCCATCAATGAGCAGTTCTTC TRBJ2-1 - TRBD2 TRBV4-1
CATGGRVKSGQAGELFF TGTGCCACGGGGGGCAGGGTTAAGTCCGGTCAGGCCGGGGAGCTGTTTTTT TRBJ2-2 - - TRBV2
CASSAGTGRSYGYTF TGCGCCAGCAGCGCAGGGACAGGGAGGAGCTATGGCTACACCTTC TRBJ1-2 - TRBD1 TRBV5-1
CASSLAENMNTEAFF TGCGCCAGCAGCTTGGCAGAAAACATGAACACTGAAGCTTTCTTT TRBJ1-1 once - TRBV5-1
CASIGFTASGKLFF TGTGCCTCCATAGGGTTCACGGCTTCAGGGAAACTGTTTTTT TRBJ1-4 few - TRBV6-5
CASGLVIRTTGDRYNEQFF TGTGCTAGTGGTTTGGTAATTAGGACTACAGGGGACAGATACAATGAGCAGTTCTTC TRBJ2-1 - - TRBV12-5
CASSTQGDGTEAFF TGTGCCAGCAGTACCCAGGGGGATGGGACTGAAGCTTTCTTT TRBJ1-1 - TRBD1 TRBV7-9
CASIIAGQGPEQYF TGTGCCAGCATCATAGCCGGACAGGGGCCCGAGCAGTACTTC TRBJ2-7 - TRBD1 TRBV13
CASSSGTSGGNEQFF TGTGCCAGCAGCTCCGGGACTAGCGGGGGCAATGAGCAGTTCTTC TRBJ2-1 - TRBD2 TRBV5-4
CASSRGREKLFF TGTGCCAGCAGTAGGGGCAGAGAAAAACTGTTTTTT TRBJ1-4 - - TRBV27
CASSSGDTDTQYF TGCGCCAGCAGCAGCGGGGACACAGATACGCAGTATTTT TRBJ2-3 - TRBD2 TRBV4-1
CASSVEGLAGGSEQFF TGTGCCAGCAGCGTAGAGGGACTAGCGGGGGGAAGTGAGCAGTTCTTC TRBJ2-1 - TRBD2 TRBV9
CASSPGGANYGYTF TGTGCCAGCTCACCTGGGGGGGCTAACTATGGCTACACCTTC TRBJ1-2 - - TRBV18
CASSEPGLEPFF TGCGCCAGCAGCGAACCGGGACTAGAGCCCTTCTTC TRBJ2-1 - TRBD2 TRBV5-1
CASSPRQTAYEQYF TGTGCCAGCAGCCCGCGACAGACTGCCTACGAGCAGTACTTC TRBJ2-7 - - TRBV13
CASSLRGVSYEQYF TGTGCCAGCAGCTTGAGAGGAGTATCCTACGAGCAGTACTTC TRBJ2-7 few - TRBV11-2
CASSVAPQGNEKLFF TGTGCCAGCAGCGTAGCACCTCAGGGTAATGAAAAACTGTTTTTT TRBJ1-4 - - TRBV9
CASSELGDQPQHF TGTGCCAGCAGTGAATTGGGAGATCAGCCCCAGCATTTT TRBJ1-5 - - TRBV6-1
CASSFLAGGDAGELFF TGCGCCAGCAGCTTTCTAGCGGGAGGTGACGCCGGGGAGCTGTTTTTT TRBJ2-2 - TRBD2 TRBV5-1
CASMYTSLSYNEQFF TGTGCCAGCATGTACACATCCTTATCCTACAATGAGCAGTTCTTC TRBJ2-1 - - TRBV27
CASSLLAEDNEQFF TGTGCCAGCAGTTTACTAGCGGAGGACAATGAGCAGTTCTTC TRBJ2-1 - TRBD2 TRBV28
CASSALGLESYNEQFF TGTGCCAGCAGCGCGCTGGGACTGGAGTCCTACAATGAGCAGTTCTTC TRBJ2-1 - - TRBV2
CASSLAPGGMNTEAFF TGTGCCAGCAGTTTAGCGCCAGGGGGTATGAACACTGAAGCTTTCTTT TRBJ1-1 - TRBD1 TRBV27
CASCTSSYNEQFF TGTGCCAGCTGTACTAGCTCCTACAATGAGCAGTTCTTC TRBJ2-1 - - TRBV6-1
CASSPSDRLNTEAFF TGTGCCAGCTCCCCAAGCGACAGGTTGAACACTGAAGCTTTCTTT TRBJ1-1 - - TRBV18
CASSYQGAETQYF TGTGCCAGCAGCTATCAGGGGGCCGAGACCCAGTACTTC TRBJ2-5 - TRBD1 TRBV7-7
CASSERSYYGYTF TGTGCCAGCAGTGAAAGGAGTTACTATGGCTACACCTTC TRBJ1-2 - - TRBV6-1
CASSLGGTLPISNQPQHF TGTGCCAGCAGTTTGGGAGGGACTCTCCCTATTAGCAATCAGCCCCAGCATTTT TRBJ1-5 - - TRBV28
CAWSAGLAGSGELFF TGTGCCTGGAGTGCTGGGCTAGCTGGTTCCGGGGAGCTGTTTTTT TRBJ2-2 - - TRBV30
CASSFMGVGTGGAGELFF TGTGCCAGCAGTTTTATGGGTGTCGGGACAGGGGGAGCCGGGGAGCTGTTTTTT TRBJ2-2 - TRBD1 TRBV28
CASRQGGRNERYF TGCGCCAGCAGACAGGGGGGTCGGAACGAGCGGTACTTC TRBJ2-7 - TRBD1 TRBV5-1
CASSDSAGVLYNEQFF TGTGCCAGCAGTGACTCAGCGGGAGTCCTTTACAATGAGCAGTTCTTC TRBJ2-1 once TRBD2 TRBV2
CASSLYRREGDEQFF TGTGCCAGCAGTTTATATAGGCGGGAGGGGGATGAGCAGTTCTTC TRBJ2-1 many TRBD2 TRBV27
CASSLAYNEQFF TGTGCCAGTAGCTTAGCGTACAATGAGCAGTTCTTC TRBJ2-1 - - TRBV12-5
CAISEDRGAETQYF TGTGCCATCAGTGAAGACAGGGGGGCGGAGACCCAGTACTTC TRBJ2-5 - TRBD1 TRBV10-3
CASSQEPGGIGADTQYF TGCGCCAGCAGCCAAGAACCCGGGGGAATTGGAGCAGATACGCAGTATTTT TRBJ2-3 - - TRBV4-1
CASSLAVTAYEQYF TGTGCCAGCAGCTTAGCAGTGACAGCGTACGAGCAGTACTTC TRBJ2-7 - - TRBV7-9